This T cell receptor (beta chain) is from a study of blood T cell repertoires in COVID-19. Trimming pared 4 bases from V and 1 base from J, leaving 11 bases between. The germline CDR1 and CDR2 sequences are KGHSH and LQKENI. This CDR3 comprises 15 residues. Assay: immunoSEQ multiplex PCR; the TCRdb copy retains only in-frame clones and omits some. The sample yields some 380,000 clones, around 87% seen once. This chain links TRBV18 with TRBJ1-5, with D possibly TRBD1 on 6 matching bases. Sequenced: PBMCs or T cells enriched from blood (not recorded which). This clonotype was obtained from a man younger than 40 who had recovered from COVID-19. In DNA, the CDR3 is TGTGCCAGCTCACGGGGGACACTCAGCAATCAGCCCCAGCATTTT. It translates to CASSRGTLSNQPQHF.